The 2 T cell receptor beta chains listed next were all sequenced from one sample in a study of shared clonotypes between healthy human individuals (dated by TCRdb to the early 2020s). The receptor library was made with the immunoSEQ multiplex PCR assay. Sourced from immuneACCESS, this table was stored by TCRdb with only in-frame sequences that have V and J called. A share of the clones is absent; for the studies checked, an unresolved V gene accounts for under half, and the remainder has no known explanation. This sample lists 2.5 million or so clones; 85% to 95% were detected once. 0.11% to 0.15% of the sample comes from the top ten. The sample consisted of naive CD4+ T cells sorted from blood. In light of the paper, this sample's cell subset or site label describes: CD45RA+ positively selected. These receptors all stem from a man between 18 and 29 years old in good health.

Of note for this clone: Additional DNA sequences in this sample encode the identical CDR3. The chain links TRBV18 to TRBJ1-1; TRBD1 matches 7 bases. CDR1 and CDR2 from the germline V gene are KGHSH and LQKENI. J was trimmed by 8 bases and V by 3 bases; bases with no gene match: 3. The CDR3 is 12 residues long. CDR3 region: CASSPQDREAFF. The CDR3 DNA is TGTGCCAGCTCACCTCAGGACAGGGAAGCTTTCTTT.

A word on this clone: The sample holds other DNA sequences that translate to the same CDR3. This chain joins TRBV10-3 and TRBJ1-2; D ambiguous. The CDR3 contains 14 residues. CDR1 ENHRY and CDR2 SYGVKD come from the germline V gene. With 0 bases removed from V and 2 bases from J, the gap between germline ends came to 7 bases. The CDR3 sequence: CAISESSGNYGYTF. The CDR3 nucleotides are TGTGCCATCAGTGAGTCGTCCGGGAACTATGGCTACACCTTC.